These 32 T cell receptor beta chains originate from one sample sequenced in a study of T-cell reconstitution after alpha-beta-depleted transplantation in children. Preparation of the TCRbeta library used unique molecular identifiers. TCRdb itself ran the PCR reads through MiXCR, one entry per CDR3 protein. The sample has roughly 400,000 distinct CDR3 sequences; roughly 21% are singletons. The sample here was PBMCs from the stem cell graft donor, taken from the stem cell graft. The receptors originated from a human donor who donated a stem cell graft to a child with acute myeloid leukemia.

This chain uses TRBV7-9 with TRBJ2-7; 7 nucleotides line up with TRBD2. Looked up from germline, CDR1 is SEHNR and CDR2 is FQNEAQ (reference sequence). V shed 2 bases, J shed 6 bases, and the junction held 7 bases outside the gene matches. This CDR3 spans 14 amino acids. CDR3 nucleotide sequence: TGTGCCAGCAGCTTACAGCGGGAAGAGGCCGAGCAGTACTTC. This encodes CASSLQREEAEQYF.

The rearrangement links TRBV7-6 to TRBJ1-6; 7 nucleotides line up with TRBD1. V dropped 5 bases and J dropped 10; count of bases not matched to a gene: 5. The CDR3 spans 13 residues. The germline V gene encodes CDR1 SGHVS and CDR2 FNYEAQ. This CDR3 is CASSPTGRSPLHF. Written as DNA, the CDR3 is TGTGCCAGCAGCCCGACAGGGCGGTCACCCCTCCACTTT.

The chain is built from TRBV5-1 and TRBJ2-2; tentatively, D is TRBD1 or TRBD2 (5 bases each). V lost 0 bases to trimming and J lost 0 bases, with 9 bases between them. Germline values: CDR1 SGHRS, CDR2 YFSETQ. CDR3 length: 16 amino acids. The CDR3 DNA reads as TGCGCCAGCAGCTTGGCGGGACCAACGAACACCGGGGAGCTGTTTTTT. It translates to CASSLAGPTNTGELFF.

CDR3 DNA: TGTGCCAGCACACTCAGGGGAGAGTACACTGAAGCTTTCTTT. This encodes CASTLRGEYTEAFF. This chain joins TRBV28 and TRBJ1-1, with D tentatively TRBD1 (6 bases). The V and J ends lost 7 bases and 3 bases respectively, with 15 bases between them. Germline CDR1 is MDHEN and CDR2 is SYDVKM. The CDR3 sequence is 14 residues long.

V gene TRBV20-1 combines with J gene TRBJ2-3, with D perhaps matching TRBD1 or TRBD2 (5 bases each). The length of the CDR3 is 15 residues. From germline, CDR1 is DFQATT and CDR2 SNEGSKA (reference sequence). V lost 7 bases and J 0 bases, leaving 17 bases between the germline ends. DNA of the CDR3: TGCAGTGTCGCCGGGGACGGCGTCAGCACAGATACGCAGTATTTT. Its protein product is CSVAGDGVSTDTQYF.

This clonotype showed up just once. The chain links TRBV20-1 to TRBJ2-7; D gene unclear. In germline, CDR1 is DFQATT, CDR2 SNEGSKA (reference sequence). The CDR3 extends over 12 amino acids. The V end lost 4 bases, the J end lost 0 bases, and 7 bases lay between the germline ends. CDR3 amino acids: CSAIKSSYEQYF. CDR3 DNA: TGCAGTGCTATCAAGAGCTCCTACGAGCAGTACTTC.

This clonotype was found many times. The chain uses TRBV6-6 and TRBJ2-7, with D tentatively TRBD1 or TRBD2 (6 bases each). V lost 5 bases to trimming and J lost 6 bases, with 14 bases between them. The germline CDR1 and CDR2 sequences are MNHNY and SVGAGI (reference sequence). CDR3 length equals 13 residues. CDR3 region: CASSHKGGTEQYF. The DNA of the CDR3 is TGTGCCAGCAGTCATAAGGGGGGAACCGAGCAGTACTTC.

This clonotype occurred a few times. CDR3 sequence: CSARSLADYNEQFF. The CDR3 DNA reads TGCAGTGCTAGGTCACTAGCGGACTACAATGAGCAGTTCTTC. The V call is TRBV20-1, the J call TRBJ2-1; 8 bases map to TRBD2. The V segment lost 3 bases and the J segment 3 bases; nucleotides outside the gene matches: 4. Germline V gives CDR1 DFQATT, CDR2 SNEGSKA (reference sequence). This CDR3 has 14 amino acids.

The chain joins TRBV7-2 to TRBJ2-2, with D possibly called TRBD1 or TRBD2 (5 bases each). V shed 1 base and J shed 2 bases, with 11 bases lying between them. Germline CDR1 SGHTA, CDR2 FQGNSA. The CDR3 is 16 amino acids. The CDR3: CASSLDGALNTGELFF. CDR3 nucleotides: TGTGCCAGCAGCTTAGACGGGGCCCTTAACACCGGGGAGCTGTTTTTT. Full variable domain (missing parts from reference TRBV7-2 and TRBJ2-2): GAGVSQSPSNKVTEKGKDVELRCDPISGHTALYWYRQSLGQGLEFLIYFQGNSAPDKSGLPSDRFSAERTGGSVSTLTIQRTQQEDSAVYLCASSLDGALNTGELFFGEGSRLTVL.

This clonotype was detected ten times or more. The V call is TRBV5-6, the J call TRBJ1-5; no firm D call. In germline, CDR1 is SGHDT, CDR2 YYEEEE. V was cut by 2 bases and J by 11 bases, with 14 bases left in between. The CDR3 loop spans 13 amino acids. The CDR3, as DNA: TGTGCCAGCAGCTTTTCAGGCGATGTGACCCAGCATTTT. Its translation: CASSFSGDVTQHF.

This chain connects TRBV13 to TRBJ2-1; 7 bases line up with TRBD1. V dropped 4 bases and J dropped 9; count of bases not matched to a gene: 12. The length of the CDR3 is 15 residues. CDR1 is PRHDT and CDR2 is FYEKMQ in the germline V gene (reference sequence). In DNA form, the CDR3 reads TGTGCCAGCAGCTACAGCGACAGGGTCAGCGGTGAGCAGTTCTTC. This encodes CASSYSDRVSGEQFF.

This clonotype was seen only a few times. V is TRBV29-1 and J is TRBJ2-5, with no clear D. V was cut by 8 bases and J by 1 base, with 8 bases left in between. Germline V gene sequence: CDR1 SQVTM, CDR2 ANQGSEA. The CDR3 loop spans 11 amino acids. CDR3: CSSTFQETQYF. In DNA form, the CDR3 reads TGCAGCAGTACCTTCCAAGAGACCCAGTACTTC.

The genes are TRBV10-3 and TRBJ2-3; D may be TRBD2 (5 bases). CDR3 length: 16 amino acids. Deletions cut 1 base from V and 0 bases from J, with 11 bases between. The germline V gene has CDR1 ENHRY and CDR2 SYGVKD. CDR3 in amino acids: CAISEFGRSSTDTQYF. CDR3 coding DNA: TGTGCCATCAGTGAGTTTGGGAGATCTAGCACAGATACGCAGTATTTT.

The chain recombines TRBV24-1 with TRBJ2-1; 7 bases are shared with TRBD2. This CDR3 is built from 17 residues. Trimming took 3 bases from V and 0 from J; bases not matched to a gene: 7. The germline CDR1 and CDR2 sequences are KGHDR and SFDVKD. The CDR3 DNA follows: TGTGCCACCAGTGATACGCCGGGACTAATCTCCTACAATGAGCAGTTCTTC. Encoded protein: CATSDTPGLISYNEQFF.

This chain joins TRBV5-1 and TRBJ2-7; the D gene is possibly TRBD1 (6 bases). The CDR3 consists of 13 residues. V shed 5 bases and J shed 2 bases, with 11 bases lying between them. The germline CDR1 and CDR2 sequences are SGHRS and YFSETQ. The CDR3 protein is CASRRDIAYEQYF. The CDR3, as DNA: TGCGCCAGCAGACGGGACATAGCCTACGAGCAGTACTTC. Looking up the rest from reference TRBV5-1 and TRBJ2-7 gives the full variable domain: KAGVTQTPRYLIKTRGQQVTLSCSPISGHRSVSWYQQTPGQGLQFLFEYFSETQRNKGNFPGRFSGRQFSNSRSEMNVSTLELGDSALYLCASRRDIAYEQYFGPGTRLTVT.

This clonotype showed up just a few times. The chain combines TRBV28 with TRBJ2-1, with D tentatively TRBD2 (6 bases). V lost 5 bases, J lost 6 bases, and 17 bases lay in between. The length of the CDR3 is 15 residues. Germline CDR1 reads MDHEN; CDR2 reads SYDVKM. This chain's CDR3 is CASSDPGLRVNEQFF. DNA for the CDR3: TGTGCCAGCAGTGACCCGGGACTGCGAGTCAATGAGCAGTTCTTC.

The J gene is TRBJ2-5, the V gene TRBV12-3 or TRBV12-4, with 12 bases fitting TRBD2. Trimming cost V 6 bases and J 4 bases; bases outside gene matches: 9. The CDR3 runs to 16 residues. The CDR3 reads CASSPSRLAGVETQYF. The CDR3 DNA reads as TGTGCCAGCAGCCCGTCCCGACTAGCGGGAGTAGAGACCCAGTACTTC.

The genes are TRBV28 and TRBJ1-5, with D hard to call. Germline CDR1 is MDHEN and CDR2 is SYDVKM. V was trimmed by 4 bases and J by 6 bases, leaving 16 bases between them. CDR3 length equals 15 residues. The CDR3 DNA reads TGTGCCAGCAGTTCCACGGGTGGGAGTGGTCAGCCCCAGCATTTT. It specifies CASSSTGGSGQPQHF. The variable domain in full, completed from reference TRBV28 and TRBJ1-5, reads DVKVTQSSRYLVKRTGEKVFLECVQDMDHENMFWYRQDPGLGLRLIYFSYDVKMKEKGDIPEGYSVSREKKERFSLILESASTNQTSMYLCASSSTGGSGQPQHFGDGTRLSIL.

This chain connects TRBV30 to TRBJ2-7, with D possibly TRBD2 on 6 matching bases. This CDR3 contains 12 residues. Germline values: CDR1 GTSNPN, CDR2 SVGIG (reference sequence). Trimming took off 3 bases at V and 5 bases at J, with 11 bases between the two ends. CDR3 sequence reads: CAWRGGAHEQYF. The CDR3, as DNA: TGTGCCTGGAGGGGGGGAGCTCACGAGCAGTACTTC.

The CDR3 nucleotides are TGTGCCAGCAGTGAAGTACGGGGCGGCACAGATACGCAGTATTTT. Its protein product is CASSEVRGGTDTQYF. The chain combines TRBV6-1 with TRBJ2-3, with D perhaps TRBD1 or TRBD2 (5 bases each). The CDR3 extends over 15 amino acids. Germline V gives CDR1 MNHNS, CDR2 SASEGT. V was clipped by 1 base and J by 1 base, with 9 bases between them.

This clonotype was counted only a few times. This chain connects TRBV27 to TRBJ2-1; TRBD2 aligns across 11 bases. The germline V gene has CDR1 MNHEY and CDR2 SMNVEV (reference sequence). The CDR3 has 17 residues. V was pared by 6 bases and J by 6 bases, with 13 bases of the junction left unmatched. As DNA, the CDR3 is TGTGCCAGCAGACTAGCGGGAGCCACACCGAGTACCAATGAGCAGTTCTTC. Its translation: CASRLAGATPSTNEQFF.

In this sample, this clonotype turned up many times. The chain employs TRBV12-3 or TRBV12-4 and TRBJ2-3, with TRBD2 matching 7 bases. V gave up 6 bases and J gave up 4 bases; unmatched junction bases: 13. The CDR3 runs to 16 residues. This CDR3 reads CASSPGEGSKADTQYF. CDR3 nucleotide sequence: TGTGCCAGCAGCCCTGGGGAGGGGTCTAAGGCAGATACGCAGTATTTT.

V is TRBV12-3 or TRBV12-4 and J is TRBJ2-7; the D gene could be TRBD1 or TRBD2 (5 bases each). CDR3 size: 13 residues. V was shortened by 2 bases and J by 5 bases, with 10 bases between the two germline ends. The CDR3 loop reads CASSLKVGDEQYF. The CDR3 DNA sequence: TGTGCCAGCAGTTTAAAGGTGGGGGACGAGCAGTACTTC.

The rearrangement uses TRBV10-3 and TRBJ2-7; perhaps TRBD2 as D (6 bases). The germline gives CDR1 ENHRY, CDR2 SYGVKD. V was pared by 10 bases and J by 1 base, with 11 bases between. This CDR3 is 12 amino acids long. CDR3 residues: CATAGLSYEQYF. Written as DNA, the CDR3 is TGTGCCACCGCGGGACTTTCCTACGAGCAGTACTTC.

This clonotype was detected only a few times. This chain links TRBV11-2 with TRBJ2-3; weak D call: TRBD2 (6 bases). V lost 6 bases and J lost 0, with 22 bases in between. From germline, CDR1 is SGHAT and CDR2 FQNNGV. CDR3 size: 18 residues. This chain's CDR3 is CASRERYRDSFSTDTQYF. In DNA form, the CDR3 reads TGTGCCAGCAGAGAAAGGTACCGGGACTCTTTTAGCACAGATACGCAGTATTTT.

CDR3 bases: TGCGCCAGCAGCACCCTCGACAGGGGTGAAGCTTTCTTT. It is translated as CASSTLDRGEAFF. This sequence joins TRBV5-1 and TRBJ1-1; 8 positions match TRBD1. The CDR3 covers 13 residues. Germline V lookup: CDR1 SGHRS, CDR2 YFSETQ. V was clipped by 4 bases and J by 7 bases; unmatched bases: 6.

The genes are TRBV7-2 and TRBJ2-2, with D possibly called TRBD1 or TRBD2 (5 bases each). Germline V CDR1 and CDR2: SGHTA, FQGNSA. With 1 base removed from V and 5 bases from J, the gap between germline ends came to 11 bases. The CDR3 sequence is 15 residues long. The CDR3 bases are TGTGCCAGCAGCTTAGAGGGGACGGCTACCGGGGAGCTGTTTTTT. Translated: CASSLEGTATGELFF.

The chain has TRBV2 and TRBJ2-7, with D perhaps matching TRBD2 (5 bases). The CDR3 loop spans 15 amino acids. Per the germline V gene, CDR1 is SNHLY and CDR2 is FYNNEI. V lost 1 base and J lost 0, with 10 bases in between. The DNA of the CDR3 is TGTGCCAGCAGTGAAGAACTAGGTAGCTCCTACGAGCAGTACTTC. This gives the protein CASSEELGSSYEQYF.

This clonotype has just a few counts. The V gene is TRBV12-3 or TRBV12-4, the J gene TRBJ2-1; weak D call: TRBD2 (6 bases). The CDR3 length is 16 residues. V was clipped by 5 bases and J by 5 bases, with 19 bases between them. CDR3 protein: CASSPRTITRNNEQFF. CDR3 in DNA: TGTGCCAGCAGTCCCCGGACTATTACTAGGAACAATGAGCAGTTCTTC.

This clonotype was counted a few times. Germline and junction disagree at one end, which may indicate a read error. V gene TRBV6-5 combines with J gene TRBJ2-3, with TRBD2 matching over 7 bases. Germline-derived CDR1 and CDR2 are MNHEY and SVGAGI. The CDR3 sequence is 15 residues long. The chain's CDR3 is CASSDSGLPTDTQYF. The CDR3 nucleotides read TGTGCCAGCAGTGACTCGGGACTACCCACAGATACGCAGTATTTT.

This clonotype was picked up a small number of times. The chain couples TRBV9 to TRBJ2-7, with 11 bases that match TRBD1. The germline CDR1 and CDR2 sequences are SGDLS and YYNGEE. CDR3 length: 15 amino acids. V lost 0 bases to trimming and J lost 5 bases; unmatched junction nucleotides: 4. In nucleotides, the CDR3 is TGTGCCAGCAGCGTAGCTGGACAGGGGGCGGACGAGCAGTACTTC. Translation gives CASSVAGQGADEQYF.

This clonotype appeared a few times. V gene TRBV5-1 combines with J gene TRBJ2-1; TRBD2 aligns across 13 bases. Germline trimming cut 4 bases from V and 9 bases from J; bases unmatched to any gene: 7. CDR1 is SGHRS and CDR2 is YFSETQ in the germline V gene. The CDR3 is 15 amino acids. CDR3 region: CASSPGTSGIREQFF. The DNA for the CDR3 is TGCGCCAGCAGCCCCGGGACTAGCGGGATTCGTGAGCAGTTCTTC.